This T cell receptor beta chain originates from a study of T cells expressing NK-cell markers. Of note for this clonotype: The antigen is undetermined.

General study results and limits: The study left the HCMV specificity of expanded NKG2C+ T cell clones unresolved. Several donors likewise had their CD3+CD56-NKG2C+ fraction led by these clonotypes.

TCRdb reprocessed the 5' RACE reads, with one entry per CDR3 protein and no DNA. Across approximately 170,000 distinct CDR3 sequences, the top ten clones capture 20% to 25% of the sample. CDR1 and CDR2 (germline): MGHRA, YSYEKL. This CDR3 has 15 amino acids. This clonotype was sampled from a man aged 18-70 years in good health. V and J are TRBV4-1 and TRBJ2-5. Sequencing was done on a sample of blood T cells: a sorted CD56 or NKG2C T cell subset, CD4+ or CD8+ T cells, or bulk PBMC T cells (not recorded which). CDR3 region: CASSQDTGLQETQYF.